What follows are 3 T cell receptor beta chains derived from one specimen sequenced in a study of blood T cell repertoires in COVID-19. Sequencing was performed with immunoSEQ multiplex PCR; in TCRdb, only in-frame clones are kept and a portion is missing. Among roughly 140,000 clones, around 86% were seen once, and the ten largest hold over 5%. Sequenced: peripheral blood. All receptors come from a human donor in a cohort sampled during active COVID-19.

On this clone: A junction end diverges from the germline sequence, so it may reflect a read error. This chain links TRBV6-4 with TRBJ2-2, with 8 bases aligning to TRBD2. CDR3 length: 14 residues. Germline CDR1 is MRHNA and CDR2 is SNTAGT. CDR3 sequence (DNA): TGTGCCAGCAGCCGGGAGGGGAACGCCGGGGAGCTGTTTTTT. Translation gives CASSREGNAGELFF.

The rearrangement joins TRBV7-6 to TRBJ2-1, with 8 bases identical to TRBD2. Germline V gives CDR1 SGHVS, CDR2 FNYEAQ. There are 16 residues in the CDR3. V was pared by 5 bases and J by 4 bases, with 10 bases of the junction left unmatched. The chain's CDR3 is CASSPVRGGVYNEQFF. The CDR3 region has the DNA TGTGCCAGCAGCCCGGTTCGGGGGGGCGTGTACAATGAGCAGTTCTTC.

J is TRBJ2-7 and V is TRBV2; TRBD2 aligns across 14 bases. CDR3 length: 17 residues. Germline trimming cut 5 bases from V and 0 bases from J; bases unmatched to any gene: 6. Germline loops: CDR1 SNHLY, CDR2 FYNNEI. The CDR3 nucleotides are TGTGCCAGCAGTCCCACCGGGACTAGCGGGAGCTCCTACGAGCAGTACTTC. Its translation: CASSPTGTSGSSYEQYF.